This note documents a single T cell receptor (beta chain) sequence. Antigen unknown. This sample is part of a study of monozygotic twins with inflammatory bowel disease. The template-switching step introduced UMIs that carried a 6-nucleotide sample barcode. TCRdb re-called the 5' RACE reads and shows each CDR3 protein once, DNA omitted. In all, the sample yields about 450,000 distinct CDR3 sequences. Germline lookup yields CDR1 SNHLY and CDR2 FYNNEI. The CDR3 has 12 residues. The study's findings and limits: It was not supported that a single strong signal or clonotype was associated with IBD. IBD patients exhibited fewer clonotypes shared with other individuals than healthy twins, particularly with disease activity. Healthy co-twins exceeded IBD patients in TCRbeta diversity as measured by inverse Simpson.

The clonotype comes from a human donor with ulcerative colitis or Crohn's disease, or a healthy co-twin of an affected twin (not recorded which). The rearrangement links TRBV2 to TRBJ1-2; TCRdb indicates TRBD1, and absent DNA this call remains unverified. The sequenced material came from blood. CDR3 amino acids: CASTETDYGYTF.